This is a list of T cell receptor beta chains from one sample in a study of siplizumab effects on memory and regulatory T cells. TCRdb keeps only in-frame clones here, not all; method: immunoSEQ multiplex PCR. The profile shows 70,000 to 95,000 clones, 96% of them singletons. Source material: naive CD4+ T cells sorted from blood. The source of these receptors is a human donor in good health. Each CDR3 is given with its conserved first and last residue. A D gene is named only where the DNA matches it firmly. Part of the rows lack a size; the others show once, few, many or a class for expanded clones.

V,J,D,size,CDR3,DNA
TRBV6-6,TRBJ1-1,.,few,CASSYTNTEAFF,TGTGCCAGCAGTTACACGAACACTGAAGCTTTCTTT
TRBV6-1,TRBJ1-2,.,.,CASSDGPFYGYTF,TGTGCCAGCAGCGACGGGCCTTTCTATGGCTACACCTTC
TRBV7-9,TRBJ2-1,.,.,CASSHNRVTYNEQFF,TGTGCCAGCAGCCACAACAGGGTAACCTACAATGAGCAGTTCTTC
TRBV7-3,TRBJ2-1,.,.,CASSLMGNTNAEQFF,TGTGCCAGCAGCTTGATGGGGAATACTAACGCTGAGCAGTTCTTC
TRBV10-1,TRBJ2-3,TRBD2,.,CASRGGVAVTDTQYF,TGCGCCAGCAGGGGGGGGGTAGCGGTCACAGATACGCAGTATTTT
TRBV9,TRBJ2-7,TRBD1,.,CASSVGTGKSYEQYF,TGTGCCAGCAGCGTCGGGACAGGAAAAAGCTACGAGCAGTACTTC
TRBV5-1,TRBJ2-5,TRBD2,.,CASNQLAGGRETQYF,TGCGCCAGCAACCAACTCGCGGGGGGGCGGGAGACCCAGTACTTC
TRBV27,TRBJ1-5,.,.,CASSLFGDSNQPQHF,TGTGCCAGCAGTTTATTCGGGGATAGCAATCAGCCCCAGCATTTT
TRBV25-1,TRBJ2-7,TRBD2,once,CASSRGRGGGRGEQYF,TGTGCCAGCAGTCGCGGTCGGGGGGGTGGGCGGGGCGAGCAGTACTTC
TRBV27,TRBJ1-5,.,.,CASRGLVNQPQHF,TGTGCCAGCAGAGGACTAGTCAATCAGCCCCAGCATTTT
TRBV18,TRBJ1-2,.,.,CASSPVGGASYGYTF,TGTGCCAGCTCACCTGTTGGGGGGGCGAGCTATGGCTACACCTTC
TRBV5-6,TRBJ2-7,TRBD1,.,CASSWGTGDDEQYF,TGTGCCAGCAGTTGGGGGACAGGGGACGACGAGCAGTACTTC
TRBV7-2,TRBJ1-6,.,.,CASSPDVVGNSPLHF,TGTGCCAGCAGCCCTGACGTTGTGGGTAATTCACCCCTCCACTTT
TRBV6-4,TRBJ1-2,.,.,CASSDPWIMPTSNYGYTF,TGTGCCAGCAGTGACCCCTGGATAATGCCGACCTCTAACTATGGCTACACCTTC
TRBV7-9,TRBJ2-3,.,.,CASRPRSGGTDTQYF,TGTGCCAGCAGGCCGCGGAGCGGCGGCACAGATACGCAGTATTTT
TRBV28,TRBJ2-4,.,.,CASSLQGSKNIQYF,TGTGCCAGCAGTTTACAGGGGTCCAAAAACATTCAGTACTTC
TRBV6-5,TRBJ1-1,.,.,CASSYFRGMNTEAFF,TGTGCCAGCAGTTACTTCCGGGGAATGAACACTGAAGCTTTCTTT
TRBV6-5,TRBJ1-4,TRBD1,.,CASSYRTGGDEKLFF,TGTGCCAGCAGTTACAGGACAGGGGGTGATGAAAAACTGTTTTTT
TRBV6-5,TRBJ1-5,.,.,CASSSQGKDQPQHF,TGTGCCAGCAGTTCCCAGGGTAAGGATCAGCCCCAGCATTTT
TRBV4-1,TRBJ2-3,.,.,CASSQEQGADTQYF,TGCGCCAGCAGCCAAGAACAGGGCGCAGATACGCAGTATTTT
TRBV7-3,TRBJ2-3,.,once,CASSSLKGSDTQYF,TGTGCCAGCAGTTCTCTAAAGGGGTCGGATACGCAGTATTTT
TRBV9,TRBJ2-2,TRBD1,.,CASSAYRGQTGELFF,TGTGCCAGCAGCGCCTACAGGGGGCAGACCGGGGAGCTGTTTTTT